The 27 T cell receptor beta chains below come from one sample, sequenced in a study of tumor-infiltrating lymphocytes in primary liver carcinoma. Researchers generated TCR beta cDNA from about 530 ng of total RNA, relying on a constant-region primer. Sequencing libraries for TCR beta derived from three nested multiplex PCR rounds that used slightly modified ARM-PCR. Forward primers for TRBV1-TRBV30 and a C-beta reverse primer served the first two PCR rounds, at around 9 cycles each. TCRdb independently ran MiXCR on the multiplex PCR reads; one entry per CDR3 protein. This table has approximately 190,000 distinct CDR3 sequences, about 85% appearing once. Co-extracting RNA and DNA was done with roughly 17-34 mg of unsorted bulk tissue as input. The sample comprised tumor tissue from primary liver carcinoma. All receptors derive from a man aged 40-50 years with primary liver carcinoma and hepatitis B virus infection.

The genes are TRBV6-5 and TRBJ1-2, with D possibly matching TRBD1 (6 bases). Trimming removed 5 bases from V and 10 bases from J, with 17 bases in between. The CDR3 spans 13 residues. CDR1 and CDR2 from the germline V gene are MNHEY and SVGAGI. The CDR3 is CASSKTGKDDYTF. The CDR3 DNA reads TGTGCCAGCAGTAAAACAGGGAAAGATGACTACACCTTC.

To note about this clonotype: The final CDR3 position lacks the conserved phenylalanine or tryptophan, pointing to a likely read error. The V call is TRBV10-2, the J call TRBJ2-3, with 8 bases identical to TRBD2. Germline V gene sequence: CDR1 WSHSY, CDR2 SAAADI. Trimming at V came to 3 bases and at J to 6 bases, leaving 8 bases not matched to a gene. This CDR3 has 15 residues. Here the CDR3 DNA reads TGCGCCAGCAGTGACTCAAAAGCGGGAGTGGATACGCAGTATCTT. Its translation is CASSDSKAGVDTQYL.

Comments on this clonotype: A much bigger clone sits one base away, suggesting this may be a read error. V gene TRBV28 combines with J gene TRBJ1-5; D is unclear. The V gene's germline CDR1 is MDHEN and CDR2 SYDVKM. The CDR3 sequence is 12 residues long. CDR3 region: CTSSLYAQPQHF. As DNA, the CDR3 is TGTACCAGCAGTTTATATGCTCAGCCCCAGCATTTT. Combining the CDR3 with reference TRBV28 and TRBJ1-5 gives the whole variable domain DVKVTQSSRYLVKRTGEKVFLECVQDMDHENMFWYRQDPGLGLRLIYFSYDVKMKEKGDIPEGYSVSREKKERFSLILESASTNQTSMYLCTSSLYAQPQHFGDGTRLSIL.

The rearrangement links TRBV29-1 to TRBJ2-1; maybe TRBD2 (5 bases). This CDR3 region has 12 residues. Germline assignment: CDR1 SQVTM and CDR2 ANQGSEA. Trimming left V 2 bases short and J 9 bases short, with 11 bases between. CDR3 protein: CSVEHEGIEQFF. Here the CDR3 DNA reads TGCAGCGTTGAACATGAGGGTATTGAGCAGTTCTTC.

CDR3: CASGFGQENNEQFF. For the CDR3, the DNA is TGTGCCAGCGGTTTTGGACAGGAAAACAATGAGCAGTTCTTC. This rearrangement joins TRBV6-1 to TRBJ2-1; 7 bases are shared with TRBD1. V lost 8 bases, J lost 5 bases, and 9 bases stayed unmatched. Germline assignment: CDR1 MNHNS and CDR2 SASEGT. The CDR3 has 14 residues.

This rearrangement joins TRBV4-2 to TRBJ2-1; D possibly corresponds to TRBD1 (5 bases). This CDR3 is 18 amino acids long. Trimming stripped 1 base from V and 3 bases from J, with 19 bases between. Germline lookup yields CDR1 LGHNA and CDR2 YNFKEQ. The DNA for the CDR3 is TGTGCCAGCAGCCAAGGTTGGAGTACAGGCAGAGTCTACAATGAGCAGTTCTTC. Its translation: CASSQGWSTGRVYNEQFF.

Turning to this clonotype: This CDR3 is missing its conserved last phenylalanine or tryptophan, likely due to a read error. The chain employs TRBV4-2 and TRBJ1-2; D may be TRBD1 (5 bases). Germline assignment: CDR1 LGHNA and CDR2 YNFKEQ. V was trimmed by 4 bases and J by 8 bases, leaving 17 bases between them. The CDR3 spans 14 residues. The CDR3 is CASSRDRTGWGYTL. For the CDR3, the DNA is TGTGCCAGCAGCCGAGATCGAACAGGCTGGGGCTACACCCTC.

The chain links TRBV6-2 or TRBV6-3 to TRBJ2-7; TRBD1 aligns across 9 bases. Germline assignment: CDR1 MNHEY and CDR2 SVGEGT. This CDR3 has 15 amino acids. The CDR3 nucleotides are TGTGTCAGGAGGAACTACCGGGACAGGGACTACGAGCAGTACTTC. This gives the protein CVRRNYRDRDYEQYF.

Points on this clonotype: The germline gene is not matched at one end of the junction; a read error may be the cause. The chain carries TRBV11-2 and TRBJ1-2; D perhaps matches TRBD1 (6 bases). The CDR3 is 13 amino acids. Germline CDR1 reads SGHAT; CDR2 reads FQNNGV. The CDR3 region has the DNA TGTGCCAGCAGCTCCACCGGGGGCTCCGGTTACATCTTC. Amino acids: CASSSTGGSGYIF. The whole variable domain, filled in from reference TRBV11-2 and TRBJ1-2, reads EAGVAQSPRYKIIEKRQSVAFWCNPISGHATLYWYQQILGQGPKLLIQFQNNGVVDDSQLPKDRFSAERLKGVDSTLKIQPAKLEDSAVYLCASSSTGGSGYIFGSGTRLTVV.

This rearrangement joins TRBV5-5 to TRBJ1-5, with 7 bases aligning to TRBD1. The CDR3 is 14 amino acids. Looked up from germline, CDR1 is SGHKS and CDR2 is YYEKEE (reference sequence). Germline trimming cut 4 bases from V and 9 bases from J; bases unmatched to any gene: 10. Here the CDR3 reads CASSIEGAGRPQHF. The CDR3 DNA sequence: TGTGCCAGCAGCATTGAGGGGGCAGGTCGGCCCCAGCATTTT.

In its sample, this clonotype was seen many times. The gene calls are TRBV5-6 and TRBJ1-5; D is unclear. CDR3 length: 12 amino acids. The V gene's germline CDR1 is SGHDT and CDR2 YYEEEE. Trimming stripped 0 bases from V and 5 bases from J, with 3 bases between. CDR3 in amino acids: CASSLVDQPQHF. The CDR3 DNA is TGTGCCAGCAGCTTGGTGGATCAGCCCCAGCATTTT.

In the case of this clonotype: This CDR3 is missing its conserved last phenylalanine or tryptophan, likely due to a read error. The CDR3 loop is CSVGDRDEQYL. CDR3 DNA: TGTAGCGTTGGCGATAGGGACGAGCAGTACTTA. V is TRBV29-1 and J is TRBJ2-7; perhaps TRBD2 as D (5 bases). The CDR3 contains 11 residues. Germline values: CDR1 SQVTM, CDR2 ANQGSEA.

In regard to this clonotype: Here the CDR3 omits its conserved ending phenylalanine or tryptophan, so a read error is the likely source. It is unclear where the CDR3 begins or ends on the DNA, so no DNA is shown, and the CDR3 is as TCRdb lists it. The chain couples TRBV7-9 to TRBJ2-1; the D call of TRBD2 is as the table states it, not checked on the DNA. The germline gives CDR1 SEHNR, CDR2 FQNEAQ (reference sequence). Counting both end residues, the CDR3 totals 17 amino acids. CDR3 protein: CASSFKGARGYYNEQCL.

Comment on this clonotype: At one boundary the junction diverges from the germline segment, which might be a read error. The CDR3 region has the DNA TGCAGCGCGGGCAGGGGGCGAGGAACTGAAACTTTCTTT. Translating it yields CSAGRGRGTETFF. The J gene is TRBJ1-1, the V gene TRBV29-1; the match to TRBD1 covers 8 bases. This CDR3 comprises 13 residues. The germline CDR1 and CDR2 sequences are SQVTM and ANQGSEA.

In this sample, this clonotype turned up once. A read error may account for a junction end that differs from germline. The chain carries TRBV6-2 or TRBV6-3 and TRBJ1-5; TRBD1 matches at 7 bases. The CDR3 covers 13 residues. In germline, CDR1 is MNHEY, CDR2 SVGEGT. The CDR3 loop is CASTLGDSQPQLF. In DNA, the CDR3 is TGTGCCAGCACGCTCGGGGACAGTCAGCCCCAGCTTTTT.

Details on this clonotype: The CDR3 end shows no conserved phenylalanine or tryptophan, and so a read error is likely. The chain carries TRBV11-2 and TRBJ2-7, with a weak D call TRBD1 (5 bases). The germline gives CDR1 SGHAT, CDR2 FQNNGV. The CDR3 runs 14 residues. The CDR3 is CAISSYRNSYEQYL. CDR3 nucleotide sequence: TGTGCCATCAGCTCTTACAGGAACTCCTACGAGCAGTACTTA.

On this clonotype: One junction end does not reproduce the germline sequence, and a read error may be involved. This sequence joins TRBV6-2 or TRBV6-3 and TRBJ2-1; 9 bases line up with TRBD2. From germline, CDR1 is MNHEY and CDR2 SVGEGT. The CDR3 loop spans 16 amino acids. CDR3 residues: CANSYASGISYNVQFF. Here the CDR3 DNA reads TGTGCCAACAGTTACGCTAGCGGGATCTCCTACAATGTGCAGTTCTTC.

With respect to this clonotype: Being one base from a much bigger clone, this may be a read error. The J gene is TRBJ2-7, the V gene TRBV5-1; a weak D match, TRBD2 (6 bases). This CDR3 is 14 amino acids long. The V end was cut by 4 bases, the J end by 3 bases, with 14 bases between. CDR1 SGHRS and CDR2 YFSETQ come from the germline V gene. The CDR3 sequence is CASSHGGVIYEQYF. CDR3 coding DNA: TGCGCCAGCAGCCACGGAGGGGTTATCTACGAGCAGTACTTC.

In regard to this clonotype: A single base separates this from a much larger clone, so it may be a read error. J is TRBJ2-1 and V is TRBV10-2; D not certain. Germline lookup yields CDR1 WSHSY and CDR2 SAAADI. The CDR3 runs 12 residues. Here the CDR3 DNA reads TGCGCCAGCACCCGGAGCACAAATGGGCAGTTCTTC. Residues: CASTRSTNGQFF.

Concerning this clonotype itself: At one boundary the junction diverges from the germline segment, which might be a read error. This chain connects TRBV28 to TRBJ2-4, with a weak D call TRBD1 (6 bases). CDR1 MDHEN and CDR2 SYDVKM come from the germline V gene. The CDR3 runs to 16 residues. Here the CDR3 reads CASSQSDSIAKNIQYF. The CDR3 DNA reads as TGTGCCAGCAGTCAATCGGACAGTATAGCCAAAAACATTCAGTACTTT.

Note on this clonotype: Here the CDR3 omits its conserved ending phenylalanine or tryptophan, so a read error is the likely source. In DNA, the CDR3 is TGTGCCAGCAGTTTCGGCGGGACACGCTATAGGAATCAGCCCCAGCATTCT. Protein sequence: CASSFGGTRYRNQPQHS. The chain uses TRBV12-3 or TRBV12-4 and TRBJ1-5; D may be TRBD1 (6 bases). CDR3 length: 17 amino acids. V was shortened by 3 bases and J by 4 bases, with 19 bases between the two germline ends.

Turning to this clonotype: A much larger clone lies a single base off, so this may be a read error. The chain recombines TRBV28 with TRBJ2-7; tentatively, D is TRBD2 (5 bases). Germline CDR1 reads MDHEN; CDR2 reads SYDVKM. The germline V and J ends were trimmed by 7 bases and 3 bases, with 16 bases remaining between them. CDR3 length: 14 residues. The CDR3 nucleotides are TGTGCCAGCATTGATACCGGGAACTACTACGAGCAGTACTTC. It codes for CASIDTGNYYEQYF. The full variable domain, with the rest looked up from reference TRBV28 and TRBJ2-7, is DVKVTQSSRYLVKRTGEKVFLECVQDMDHENMFWYRQDPGLGLRLIYFSYDVKMKEKGDIPEGYSVSREKKERFSLILESASTNQTSMYLCASIDTGNYYEQYFGPGTRLTVT.

In the case of this clonotype: A clone one base away is much larger, so this may be a read error. V is TRBV28 and J is TRBJ2-7; 9 bases are a match to TRBD1. CDR3 length: 14 amino acids. The V and J ends lost 6 bases and 7 bases, in that order; junction bases with no gene match: 10. CDR1 MDHEN and CDR2 SYDVKM come from the germline V gene. The CDR3 region has the DNA TGTGCCAGCAGCCCTGAACAGGGGGCTCGGGAGCAGTACTTC. Translating it yields CASSPEQGAREQYF.

This clonotype has just one count. The chain has TRBV29-1 and TRBJ1-1, with D hard to call. The germline V gene encodes CDR1 SQVTM and CDR2 ANQGSEA. V lost 6 bases and J 0 bases, leaving 14 bases between the germline ends. The length of the CDR3 is 14 residues. The CDR3 protein is CSVNWGGMNTEAFF. For the CDR3, the DNA is TGCAGCGTCAACTGGGGAGGGATGAACACTGAAGCTTTCTTT. The complete variable domain, with remaining parts taken from reference TRBV29-1 and TRBJ1-1, reads SAVISQKPSRDICQRGTSLTIQCQVDSQVTMMFWYRQQPGQSLTLIATANQGSEATYESGFVIDKFPISRPNLTFSTLTVSNMSPEDSSIYLCSVNWGGMNTEAFFGQGTRLTVV.

To note about this clonotype: A read error may produce the germline difference seen at one junction end. The V call is TRBV6-1, the J call TRBJ1-1; D possibly corresponds to TRBD1 (6 bases). This CDR3 comprises 13 residues. Germline values: CDR1 MNHNS, CDR2 SASEGT. The DNA of the CDR3 is TGTGCCAGCAGCAGGGTTTGGGACACTGAAGCTTCCTTT. Protein sequence: CASSRVWDTEASF.

Turning to this clonotype: A much larger clonotype is one base distant, so this may be a read error. The chain has TRBV5-1 and TRBJ2-2, with 8 bases aligning to TRBD1. Germline V gene lookup returns CDR1 SGHRS and CDR2 YFSETQ. The ends lost 5 bases at V and 9 bases at J; junction bases unmatched: 9. The CDR3 length is 14 residues. CDR3 amino acids: CASREGTGAWELFF. CDR3 DNA: TGCGCCAGCAGGGAGGGGACAGGCGCCTGGGAGCTGTTTTTT.

This chain uses TRBV11-2 with TRBJ2-7; 9 bases are shared with TRBD1. Per the germline V gene, CDR1 is SGHAT and CDR2 is FQNNGV. The V segment lost 2 bases and the J segment 4 bases; nucleotides outside the gene matches: 6. The CDR3 is 15 residues long. The CDR3 spells CASSLRWTGVYEQYF. The CDR3 coding sequence is TGTGCCAGCAGCTTAAGATGGACAGGGGTATACGAGCAGTACTTC.